The subject of this entry is one T cell receptor beta chain. The antigen is not known. PCRs each included synthetic TCR analog templates spiked in. The method was immunoSEQ multiplex PCR; TCRdb's version includes in-frame clones alone and lacks a portion of them. Altogether tens of thousands of clones are present, 84% being singletons, with the ten largest covering about 2.1%. Noted time point: pretreatment peripheral blood. Germline V CDR1 and CDR2: SGDLS, YYNGEE. Losses at the gene ends were 0 bases for V and 1 base for J; bases not matched to a gene: 6. The CDR3 covers 17 residues. This sample is part of a study of PD-L1 blockade in urothelial cancer. Study context: At 3 weeks (second dose) and 6 weeks after starting treatment, blood was analyzed. A median of 141,255 T cells was found in the blood samples. Notes on the study in general: Pretreatment TCR clonality in blood under the median foretold superior survival.

This receptor was taken from a man aged 55 to 70 with urothelial cancer. This specimen was PBMCs, taken around atezolizumab (anti-PD-L1) treatment. J is TRBJ2-5 and V is TRBV9; 10 nucleotides agree with TRBD2. The CDR3 DNA follows: TGTGCCAGCAGCGTAGCAGCGGGGGGGCCCCCCCAAGAGACCCAGTACTTC. Translation: CASSVAAGGPPQETQYF.